This T cell receptor (beta chain) appears in the sequencing data of a study of blood T cell repertoires in COVID-19. Germline V gene sequence: CDR1 GTSNPN, CDR2 SVGIG (reference sequence). V was clipped by 4 bases and J by 10 bases, with 19 bases between them. The CDR3 is 14 residues long. Only in-frame clones appear in the TCRdb table, and some are missing; sequencing was by immunoSEQ multiplex PCR. The table has roughly 65,000 clones, around nine tenths seen once. The receptor's source is a woman between 55 and 75 years old with acute or convalescent COVID-19. Sequencing used peripheral blood. The V gene is TRBV30, the J gene TRBJ1-4; D gene uncertain. This CDR3 reads CAWTKGWETGKLFF. The CDR3 region has the DNA TGTGCCTGGACAAAGGGTTGGGAGACTGGAAAACTGTTTTTT. Together with reference TRBV30 and TRBJ1-4, the CDR3 gives the full variable domain: SQTIHQWPATLVQPVGSPLSLECTVEGTSNPNLYWYRQAAGRGLQLLFYSVGIGQISSEVPQNLSASRPQDRQFILSSKKLLLSDSGFYLCAWTKGWETGKLFFGSGTQLSVL.